These 25 T cell receptor beta chains came from one sample sequenced in a study of Ad26.COV2.S vaccination and SARS-CoV-2 variants. The treatment is: about 20 received Ad26.COV2.S at low or high dose, single or two shots; 5 received placebo; per-sample allocation not given. Sampling occurred on day 63 after the first vaccine or placebo injection. TCRdb's table, derived via immunoSEQ multiplex PCR, lists solely in-frame clones and lacks some. Of 300,000 to 500,000 clones listed, approximately 90% were seen once; the top ten hold about 3.6%. The specimen was peripheral blood, collected in a trial of Ad26.COV2.S vaccine versus placebo. The receptors here all came from a person aged 18 to 65 who received the Ad26.COV2.S COVID-19 vaccine or a placebo.

The chain carries TRBV5-1 and TRBJ1-2; D uncertain. Germline V gene lookup returns CDR1 SGHRS and CDR2 YFSETQ. V was trimmed by 0 bases and J by 1 base, leaving 16 bases between them. This CDR3 comprises 17 residues. The CDR3 DNA follows: TGCGCCAGCAGCTTGGGCGTCGCCAGCGAAGATAACTATGGCTACACCTTC. Translated, it gives CASSLGVASEDNYGYTF.

The gene calls are TRBV12-3 or TRBV12-4 and TRBJ2-1; D unresolved. Deletions cut 6 bases from V and 6 bases from J, with 3 bases between. The length of the CDR3 is 10 residues. This CDR3 is CASRSNEQFF. The CDR3 coding sequence is TGTGCCAGCAGGTCCAATGAGCAGTTCTTC.

V and J are TRBV3-1 (or the pseudogene TRBV3-2) and TRBJ2-5; weak D call: TRBD1 (5 bases). V gave up 2 bases and J gave up 3 bases, with 10 bases separating them. Germline assignment: CDR1 LGHDT and CDR2 YNNKEL (reference sequence). The CDR3 extends over 14 amino acids. In DNA, the CDR3 is TGTGCCAGCAGCCAAATCGCAGGGAAAGAGACCCAGTACTTC. It codes for CASSQIAGKETQYF.

This clone was detected only once. The V and J genes are TRBV9 and TRBJ2-3; 12 nucleotides match TRBD2. V was pared by 0 bases and J by 5 bases, with 7 bases of the junction left unmatched. The CDR3 totals 17 residues. Germline values: CDR1 SGDLS, CDR2 YYNGEE. In nucleotides, the CDR3 is TGTGCCAGCAGCGTAGCTCTAGCGGGGGGGTTCTTAGATACGCAGTATTTT. The encoded protein is CASSVALAGGFLDTQYF. Based on the CDR3 plus reference TRBV9 and TRBJ2-3, the full variable domain is DSGVTQTPKHLITATGQRVTLRCSPRSGDLSVYWYQQSLDQGLQFLIQYYNGEERAKGNILERFSAQQFPDLHSELNLSSLELGDSALYFCASSVALAGGFLDTQYFGPGTRLTVL.

V usage is TRBV10-3 and J usage is TRBJ2-1, with D possibly being TRBD2 (7 bases). The V end was cut by 6 bases, the J end by 8 bases, with 23 bases between. Germline CDR1 is ENHRY and CDR2 is SYGVKD. This CDR3 region has 16 residues. The CDR3 here is CAIRARDTLGGDEQFF. The CDR3 DNA follows: TGTGCCATCAGGGCCCGGGACACTTTAGGGGGGGATGAGCAGTTCTTC.

The CDR3, as DNA: TGTGCCAGCAGTCGATCAGGGGGGGCGTCGGAAAAACTGTTTTTT. This sequence encodes CASSRSGGASEKLFF. The chain employs TRBV9 and TRBJ1-4; 7 bases match TRBD1. Germline V CDR1 and CDR2: SGDLS, YYNGEE. V shed 5 bases, J shed 8 bases, and the junction held 12 bases outside the gene matches. The CDR3 runs 15 residues. Full variable domain (missing parts from reference TRBV9 and TRBJ1-4): DSGVTQTPKHLITATGQRVTLRCSPRSGDLSVYWYQQSLDQGLQFLIQYYNGEERAKGNILERFSAQQFPDLHSELNLSSLELGDSALYFCASSRSGGASEKLFFGSGTQLSVL.

The chain links TRBV6-5 to TRBJ2-7, with unresolved D. V gave up 2 bases and J gave up 1 base, with 6 bases separating them. This CDR3 has 13 residues. Germline CDR1 reads MNHEY; CDR2 reads SVGAGI. The CDR3 coding sequence is TGTGCCAGCAGTTACCCGGATTCCTACGAGCAGTACTTC. It encodes CASSYPDSYEQYF.

The chain is built from TRBV6-2 or TRBV6-3 and TRBJ1-2; D unresolved. Looked up from germline, CDR1 is MNHEY and CDR2 is SVGEGT. The CDR3 runs to 14 residues. Trimming took 4 bases from V and 4 from J, leaving 13 bases between them. The CDR3 DNA sequence: TGTGCCAGCAGTTCCGGCCGATTAGGCTATGGCTACACCTTC. Protein: CASSSGRLGYGYTF.

The chain recombines TRBV11-2 with TRBJ1-3; weak D call: TRBD1 (5 bases). CDR3 length: 15 amino acids. CDR1 and CDR2 from the germline V gene are SGHAT and FQNNGV. The ends were cut back, 6 bases at V and 6 bases at J, with 18 bases in the middle. The CDR3 spells CASRQSWTFENTIYF. CDR3 DNA: TGTGCCAGCAGACAATCTTGGACATTCGAAAACACCATATATTTT.

This chain joins TRBV18 and TRBJ2-7, with 7 bases fitting TRBD1. The V gene end was trimmed by 3 bases and the J gene end by 4 bases; junction bases not matched to a gene: 6. Germline values: CDR1 KGHSH, CDR2 LQKENI. The CDR3 totals 14 residues. CDR3 sequence reads: CASSPRSGGYEQYF. For the CDR3, the DNA is TGTGCCAGCTCACCCCGGTCAGGGGGTTACGAGCAGTACTTC.

The V gene is TRBV6-2 or TRBV6-3, the J gene TRBJ2-1; tentatively, D is TRBD1 (6 bases). The CDR3 sequence is 15 residues long. Per the germline V gene, CDR1 is MNHEY and CDR2 is SVGEGT. The V gene lost 2 bases and the J gene lost 2 bases, with 10 bases spanning the gap. The CDR3 DNA reads TGTGCCAGCAGTTACCCAGGGGCTCCCTACAATGAGCAGTTCTTC. It is translated as CASSYPGAPYNEQFF.

This clone was found once. This chain connects TRBV14 to TRBJ2-6, with D maybe TRBD1 (5 bases). The germline V and J ends were trimmed by 3 bases and 8 bases, with 8 bases remaining between them. The CDR3 length is 13 residues. Germline CDR1 SGHDN, CDR2 FVKESK. In DNA, the CDR3 is TGTGCCAGCAGCCACGACAGTACCAACGTCCTGACTTTC. Translation gives CASSHDSTNVLTF.

As DNA, the CDR3 is TGTGCCAGCAGCCTAGGACAGGGGAGAAGGAACGAGCAGTACTTC. Its protein product is CASSLGQGRRNEQYF. This chain joins TRBV6-5 and TRBJ2-7; 9 nucleotides agree with TRBD1. Germline values: CDR1 MNHEY, CDR2 SVGAGI. The CDR3 loop spans 15 amino acids. The J segment lost 5 bases and the V segment lost 6 bases, leaving 11 bases of the junction unmatched.

The V call is TRBV6-1, the J call TRBJ2-7; TRBD1 is a possible D gene (6 bases). The CDR3 extends over 15 amino acids. V dropped 6 bases and J dropped 3 bases, with 18 bases sitting between them. Germline V gene sequence: CDR1 MNHNS, CDR2 SASEGT. The CDR3 here is CASSTPRGNRYEQYF. CDR3 nucleotide sequence: TGTGCCAGCAGCACCCCCAGGGGAAACCGCTACGAGCAGTACTTC.

The genes are TRBV30 and TRBJ2-1, with D possibly matching TRBD2 (6 bases). The V and J ends lost 0 bases and 6 bases respectively, with 18 bases between them. Germline lookup yields CDR1 GTSNPN and CDR2 SVGIG (reference sequence). This CDR3 comprises 16 residues. The CDR3 spells CAWSVPLASEGNEQFF. The CDR3 DNA sequence: TGTGCCTGGAGTGTCCCTCTAGCGTCTGAGGGCAATGAGCAGTTCTTC.

The table lists this clone with a count of one. The chain couples TRBV18 to TRBJ1-2; TRBD1 might be the D (5 bases). CDR3 length equals 13 residues. The germline V gene encodes CDR1 KGHSH and CDR2 LQKENI. Trimming shortened V by 5 bases and J by 4 bases, and 11 bases separated the two germline ends. The CDR3 sequence is CASSSDSGYGYTF. The CDR3 region has the DNA TGTGCCAGCTCATCCGACAGTGGCTATGGCTACACCTTC. The full variable domain, its missing parts supplied by reference TRBV18 and TRBJ1-2, is NAGVMQNPRHLVRRRGQEARLRCSPMKGHSHVYWYRQLPEEGLKFMVYLQKENIIDESGMPKERFSAEFPKEGPSILRIQQVVRGDSAAYFCASSSDSGYGYTFGSGTRLTVV.

Regarding this clone: A junction boundary mismatches the germline segment, possibly from a read error. The genes are TRBV4-3 and TRBJ1-6; D remains ambiguous. The CDR3 is 14 residues long. Per the germline V gene, CDR1 is LGHNA and CDR2 is YSLEER. CDR3 DNA sequence: TGCGCCAGCGCGATAAACTCCGATAATTCACCCCTCCACTTT. Translation: CASAINSDNSPLHF.

This clone was observed many times. J is TRBJ2-5 and V is TRBV11-2; D is unresolved. With 5 bases removed from V and 1 base from J, the gap between germline ends came to 14 bases. This CDR3 has 15 amino acids. Germline CDR1 reads SGHAT; CDR2 reads FQNNGV. The CDR3 sequence: CASSLVRTIQETQYF. DNA for the CDR3: TGTGCCAGCAGCCTAGTCAGGACGATCCAAGAGACCCAGTACTTC.

V is TRBV2 and J is TRBJ1-2; no clear D. The ends were cut back, 6 bases at V and 5 bases at J, with 7 bases in the middle. Germline-derived CDR1 and CDR2 are SNHLY and FYNNEI. The CDR3 spans 11 residues. CDR3 sequence (DNA): TGTGCCAGCAGAGGAGTTTATGGCTACACCTTC. Translated, it gives CASRGVYGYTF.

The chain is built from TRBV3-1 (or the pseudogene TRBV3-2) and TRBJ2-7, with 11 bases that match TRBD1. There are 16 residues in the CDR3. V shed 6 bases and J 4 bases; nucleotides not matched to a gene: 11. Germline lookup yields CDR1 LGHDT and CDR2 YNNKEL (reference sequence). This CDR3 is CASSQFGQGARYEQYF. CDR3 bases: TGTGCCAGCAGTCAATTCGGACAGGGGGCTCGGTACGAGCAGTACTTC.

The V and J genes are TRBV7-6 and TRBJ1-4; D not resolved. Trimming pared 1 base from V and 2 bases from J, leaving 5 bases between. The CDR3 loop spans 14 amino acids. Germline values: CDR1 SGHVS, CDR2 FNYEAQ. The CDR3: CASSLGATNEKLFF. In nucleotides, the CDR3 is TGTGCCAGCAGCTTAGGGGCGACTAATGAAAAACTGTTTTTT.

The V call is TRBV12-5, the J call TRBJ1-2, with 9 nucleotides matching TRBD1. This CDR3 has 14 residues. Germline loops: CDR1 LGHNT, CDR2 FRNRAP. Germline trimming cut 5 bases from V and 4 bases from J; bases unmatched to any gene: 5. As DNA, the CDR3 is TGTGCTAGTGGTCAGGAGGACAGGGGCTATGGCTACACCTTC. This sequence encodes CASGQEDRGYGYTF.

The chain has TRBV20-1 and TRBJ1-5, with D possibly TRBD1 on 5 matching bases. The germline CDR1 and CDR2 sequences are DFQATT and SNEGSKA (reference sequence). Between the trimmed V and J ends, which lost 3 bases and 4 bases, there was a span of 13 bases. CDR3 size: 14 residues. The CDR3 DNA follows: TGCAGTGCTAGTAGTGACAGACAAAATCAGCCCCAGCATTTT. This translates into CSASSDRQNQPQHF.

V gene TRBV19 combines with J gene TRBJ2-5; 10 bases are a match to TRBD2. Germline CDR1 LNHDA, CDR2 SQIVND (reference sequence). The CDR3 is made up of 14 amino acids. V shed 2 bases, J shed 3 bases, and the junction held 0 bases outside the gene matches. This chain's CDR3 is CASSITSGEETQYF. The DNA of the CDR3 is TGTGCCAGTAGTATAACTAGCGGGGAAGAGACCCAGTACTTC.

The chain employs TRBV7-9 and TRBJ2-7, with TRBD1 matching 7 bases. Losses at the gene ends were 0 bases for V and 4 bases for J; bases not matched to a gene: 6. The germline V gene encodes CDR1 SEHNR and CDR2 FQNEAQ (reference sequence). This CDR3 contains 15 residues. CDR3 amino acids: CASSLAQGTEYEQYF. As DNA, the CDR3 is TGTGCCAGCAGCTTAGCGCAGGGGACAGAATACGAGCAGTACTTC.